The T cell receptor (beta chain) described here comes from a study of T-cell reconstitution after alpha-beta-depleted transplantation in children (dated by TCRdb to the mid-2010s). Concerning the study at large: Using TCR repertoire profiling, the study followed T-cell immune reconstitution in a quantitative way in children after TCRalphabeta/CD19-depleted allogeneic hematopoietic cell transplantation.

This clonotype showed up just a few times. Its binding antigen is unknown. No much larger clone exists at a distance of one base, and base qualities are not known. Libraries were made using PCR. The data were produced on an Illumina HiSeq 2500. TCR libraries were prepared with molecular barcoding, using unique molecular identifiers to normalize TCRbeta repertoire quantification. The public reads were quality trimmed at Q25 with fastp and then assembled into clones with MiXCR by TCRdb, keeping productive beta chains. Each entry is one CDR3 protein sequence, shown with its most common DNA and genes. The sample contains about 1,000,000 distinct CDR3 sequences, less than 30% of them found a single time. Clones ranked in the top ten supply approximately 30% of the sample. From cysteine to phenylalanine, the CDR3 is 14 amino acids long. Only the CDR3 part of the read is kept: 42 bases, read in frame from the first base. Germline trimming amounts to 5 bases on V and 1 base on J, with 6 as the count of junction bases outside the gene matches. Sequences SGHRS (CDR1) and YFSETQ (CDR2) are obtained from the germline V gene.

The intended sense of this specimen's treatment or condition label: allogeneic hematopoietic cell transplantation with graft depleted of TCRalphabeta T cells and CD19 B cells. The children who served as transplant recipients had been given grafts of TCRalphabeta/CD19-depleted allogeneic hematopoietic cells. The full study reports these points: The frequencies of hyperexpanded clones fell over the following months, and after one year, T-cell counts and TCRbeta diversity were mostly attributed to newly produced T cells. In some patients, high TCRbeta diversity at day 60 was attributed to recipient T cells and intrathymic progenitors that had survived conditioning. The apparently early recovery of alphabetaT-cell counts about two months after transplant reportedly depended on only several hundred rapidly expanded clones that came from non-depleted graft cells.

The specimen was PBMCs, mostly from graft donor cells, collected 360 days after TCRalphabeta/CD19-depleted stem cell transplant. This clonotype was obtained from a boy in the first two years of life who had a stem cell transplant for SCID, so the T cells may come from the graft donor. The rearranged segments are TRBV5-1 and TRBJ2-7; TRBD2 lines up with 7 middle nucleotides. The CDR3 amino acid sequence is: CASSTVGGSYEQYF. The DNA sequence is as follows: TGCGCCAGCAGTACGGTCGGGGGGTCCTACGAGCAGTACTTC.